Included here is one T cell receptor beta chain sequence, with context. Its cognate antigen is unknown. Using immunoSEQ multiplex PCR, the repertoire was profiled, and TCRdb retains in-frame clones only, with some absent. The sample includes around 310,000 clones, just under 80% of them seen just once. V lost 7 bases, J lost 7 bases, and 7 bases lay in between. The CDR3 consists of 11 residues. Germline V gene lookup returns CDR1 MNHEY and CDR2 SVGAGI. The data derive from a study of cytotoxic CD8 clonotypes in ibrutinib-treated CLL. General study points: A difference in sampling times existed between sustained-remission and progressing patients. The study found public clonotypes uncommon, contracting or stable on treatment.

The chain recombines TRBV6-5 with TRBJ2-2; the D is unclear. Source: PBMCs, taken before ibrutinib treatment. The clonotype was recovered from a human donor with chronic lymphocytic leukemia. The CDR3 reads CASTTGGELFF. CDR3 nucleotide sequence: TGTGCCAGCACCACCGGCGGGGAGCTGTTTTTT.